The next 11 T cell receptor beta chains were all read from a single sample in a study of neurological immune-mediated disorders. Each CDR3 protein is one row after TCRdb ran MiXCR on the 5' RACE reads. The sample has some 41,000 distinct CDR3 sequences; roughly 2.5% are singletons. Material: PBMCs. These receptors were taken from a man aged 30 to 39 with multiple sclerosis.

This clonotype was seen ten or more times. CDR3 DNA sequence: TGCGCCAGCAGCTGGGGGACAGCCCAAGAGACCCAGTACTTC. Translation gives CASSWGTAQETQYF. The rearrangement joins TRBV5-1 to TRBJ2-5, with 7 bases matching TRBD1. In germline, CDR1 is SGHRS, CDR2 YFSETQ. V dropped 3 bases and J dropped 1; count of bases not matched to a gene: 3. CDR3 size: 14 residues.

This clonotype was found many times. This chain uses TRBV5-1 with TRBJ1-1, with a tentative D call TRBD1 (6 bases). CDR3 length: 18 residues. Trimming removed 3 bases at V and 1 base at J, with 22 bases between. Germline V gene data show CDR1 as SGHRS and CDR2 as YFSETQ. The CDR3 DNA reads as TGCGCCAGCAGCTCATTAGGTCCGGGACAAGGGCAGAACACTGAAGCTTTCTTT. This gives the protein CASSSLGPGQGQNTEAFF.

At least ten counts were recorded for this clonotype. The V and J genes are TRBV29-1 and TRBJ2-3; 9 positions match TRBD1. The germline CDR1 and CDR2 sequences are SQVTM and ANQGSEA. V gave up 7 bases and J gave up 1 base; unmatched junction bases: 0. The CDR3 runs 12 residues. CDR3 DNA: TGCAGCGGGGACAGGGGCACAGATACGCAGTATTTT. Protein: CSGDRGTDTQYF.

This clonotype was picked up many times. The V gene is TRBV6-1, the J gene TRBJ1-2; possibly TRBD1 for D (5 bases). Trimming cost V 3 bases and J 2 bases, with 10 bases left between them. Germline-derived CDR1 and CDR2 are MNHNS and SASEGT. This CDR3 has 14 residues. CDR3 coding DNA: TGTGCCAGCAGTGAGGGACGGGTAAACTATGGCTACACCTTC. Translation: CASSEGRVNYGYTF.

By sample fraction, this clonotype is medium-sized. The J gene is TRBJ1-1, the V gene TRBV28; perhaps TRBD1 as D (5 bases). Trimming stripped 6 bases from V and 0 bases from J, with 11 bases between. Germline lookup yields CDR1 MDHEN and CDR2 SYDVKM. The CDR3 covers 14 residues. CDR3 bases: TGTGCCAGCAGCATTACAGGAATGAACACTGAAGCTTTCTTT. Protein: CASSITGMNTEAFF.

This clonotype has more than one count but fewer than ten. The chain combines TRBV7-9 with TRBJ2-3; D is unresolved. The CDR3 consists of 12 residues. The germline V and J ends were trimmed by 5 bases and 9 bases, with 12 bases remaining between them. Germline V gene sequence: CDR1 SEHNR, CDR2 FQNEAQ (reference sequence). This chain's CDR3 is CASSDPAPTQYF. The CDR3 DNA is TGTGCCAGCAGCGATCCAGCCCCGACGCAGTATTTT.

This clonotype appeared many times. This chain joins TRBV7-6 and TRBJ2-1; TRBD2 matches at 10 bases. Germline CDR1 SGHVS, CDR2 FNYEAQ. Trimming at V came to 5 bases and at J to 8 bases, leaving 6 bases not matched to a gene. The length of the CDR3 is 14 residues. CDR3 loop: CASSPWTSGDEQFF. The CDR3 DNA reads TGTGCCAGCAGCCCGTGGACTAGCGGCGATGAGCAGTTCTTC.

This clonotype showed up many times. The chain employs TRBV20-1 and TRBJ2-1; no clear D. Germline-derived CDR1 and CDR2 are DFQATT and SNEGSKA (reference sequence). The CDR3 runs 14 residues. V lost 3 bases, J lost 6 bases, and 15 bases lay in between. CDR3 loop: CSASEEIRLNEQFF. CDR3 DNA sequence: TGCAGTGCTAGTGAAGAGATCCGACTCAATGAGCAGTTCTTC.

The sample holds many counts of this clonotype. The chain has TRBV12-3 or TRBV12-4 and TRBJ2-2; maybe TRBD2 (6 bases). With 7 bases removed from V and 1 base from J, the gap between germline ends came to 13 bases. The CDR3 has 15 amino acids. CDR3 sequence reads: CASTFSGVNTGELFF. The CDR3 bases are TGTGCCAGCACCTTTAGCGGAGTGAACACCGGGGAGCTGTTTTTT.

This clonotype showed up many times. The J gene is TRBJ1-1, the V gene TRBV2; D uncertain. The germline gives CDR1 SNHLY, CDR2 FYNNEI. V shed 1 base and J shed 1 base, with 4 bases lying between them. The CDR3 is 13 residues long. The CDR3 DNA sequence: TGTGCCAGCAGTGAAGTTTCGAACACTGAAGCTTTCTTT. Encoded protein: CASSEVSNTEAFF.

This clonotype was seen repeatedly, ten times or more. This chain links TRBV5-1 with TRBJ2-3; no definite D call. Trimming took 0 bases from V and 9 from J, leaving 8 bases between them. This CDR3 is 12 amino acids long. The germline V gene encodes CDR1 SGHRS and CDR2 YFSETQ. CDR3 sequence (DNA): TGCGCCAGCAGCTTGGAGCAGAAGACGCAGTATTTT. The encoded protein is CASSLEQKTQYF.